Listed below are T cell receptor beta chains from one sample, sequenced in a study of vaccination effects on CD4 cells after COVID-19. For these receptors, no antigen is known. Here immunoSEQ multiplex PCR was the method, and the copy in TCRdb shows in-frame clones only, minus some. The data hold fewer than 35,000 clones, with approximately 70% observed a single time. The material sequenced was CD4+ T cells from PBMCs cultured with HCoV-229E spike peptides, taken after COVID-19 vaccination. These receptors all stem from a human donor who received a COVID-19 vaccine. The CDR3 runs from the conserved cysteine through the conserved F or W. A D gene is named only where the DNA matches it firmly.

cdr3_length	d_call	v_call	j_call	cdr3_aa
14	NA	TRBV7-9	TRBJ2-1	CASSSELLGGEQFF
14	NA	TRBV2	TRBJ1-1	CASRLTGRNTEAFF
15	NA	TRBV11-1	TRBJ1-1	CASSQDSRGATEAFF
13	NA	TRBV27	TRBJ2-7	CASSLSAVYEQYF
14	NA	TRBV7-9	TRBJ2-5	CASSRARHEGTQYF
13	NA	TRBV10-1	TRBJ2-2	CASQQGWAGELFF
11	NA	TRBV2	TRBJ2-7	CASTSTYEQYF
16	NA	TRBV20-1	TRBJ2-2	CSASKRGLANTGELFF
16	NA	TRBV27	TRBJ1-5	CASSFDYRDSNQPQHF
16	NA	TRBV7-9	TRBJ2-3	CASSPGAATSTDTQYF
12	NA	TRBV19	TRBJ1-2	CASSERDYGYTF
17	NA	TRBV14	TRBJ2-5	CASSQGNLGGVSETQYF
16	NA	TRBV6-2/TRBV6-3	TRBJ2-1	CASSYSTLLSYNEQFF
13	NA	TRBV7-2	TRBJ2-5	CASALTLGETQYF
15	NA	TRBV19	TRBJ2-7	CASSPRGGGAYEQYF
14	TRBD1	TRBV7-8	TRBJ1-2	CASSAGQGAFGYTF
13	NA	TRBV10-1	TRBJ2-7	CASSEAGNYEQYF
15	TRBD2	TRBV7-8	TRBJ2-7	CASSLLAGGVYEQYF
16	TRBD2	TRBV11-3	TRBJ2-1	CASSLGGGGVYNEQFF
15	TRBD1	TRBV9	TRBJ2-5	CASSMDRGPQETQYF
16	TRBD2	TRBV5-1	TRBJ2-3	CASSRGEAGNADTQYF
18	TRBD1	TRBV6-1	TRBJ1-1	CASSELGLGQTGRIEAFF
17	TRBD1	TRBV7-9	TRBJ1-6	CASSFRGQGGSNSPLHF
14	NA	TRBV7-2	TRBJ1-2	CASSTYEGGNGYTF
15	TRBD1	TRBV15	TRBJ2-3	CATSRDTGGPDTQYF
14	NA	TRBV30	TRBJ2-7	CAWSVRRTDYEQYF
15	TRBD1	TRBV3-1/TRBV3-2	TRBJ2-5	CASSQGQGVGETQYF
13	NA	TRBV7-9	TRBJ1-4	CASSPDRIEKLFF
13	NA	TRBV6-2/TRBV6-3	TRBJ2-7	CASSYSYRDEQYF
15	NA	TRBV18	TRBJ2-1	CASSPGTRSVFEQFF
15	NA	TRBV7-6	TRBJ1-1	CASSATAGLATEAFF
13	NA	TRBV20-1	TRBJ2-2	CSASSLDFGELFF
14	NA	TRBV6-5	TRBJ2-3	CASRSRNPGDTQYF
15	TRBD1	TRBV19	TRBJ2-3	CASSSQQGAGDTQYF
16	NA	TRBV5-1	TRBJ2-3	CASSLASGGRTDTQYF
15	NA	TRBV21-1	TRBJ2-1	CASSKLAGEYNEQFF
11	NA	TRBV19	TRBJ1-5	CAAGAQQPQHF
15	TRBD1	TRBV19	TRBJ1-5	CASIGTGGVNQPQHF
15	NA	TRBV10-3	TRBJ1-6	CAIKKNWGDNSPLHF
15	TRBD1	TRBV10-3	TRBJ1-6	CAISVERTGDSPLHF
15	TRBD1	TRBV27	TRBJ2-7	CASSSRGQGSYEQYF
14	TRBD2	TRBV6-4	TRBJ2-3	CASSDRGGTDTQYF
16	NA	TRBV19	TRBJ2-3	CASSIGSSSLTDTQYF
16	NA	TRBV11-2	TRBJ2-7	CASSLRYNGKNYEQYF
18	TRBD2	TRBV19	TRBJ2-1	CASSKRGAGGSSYNEQFF
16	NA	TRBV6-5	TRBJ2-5	CASSFGYGHPQETQYF
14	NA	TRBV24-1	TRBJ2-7	CATSDSGRGHEQYF
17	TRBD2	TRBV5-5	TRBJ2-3	CASTWGRTSGGLYTQYF
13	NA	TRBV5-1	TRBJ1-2	CASSYAFVYGYTF
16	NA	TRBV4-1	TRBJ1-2	CASSQAPGLEDYGYTF
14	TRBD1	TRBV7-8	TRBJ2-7	CASSSRTGSYEQYF
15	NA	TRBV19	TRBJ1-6	CASSIEETGNSPLHF
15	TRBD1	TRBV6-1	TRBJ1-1	CASSDPWDSESEAFF
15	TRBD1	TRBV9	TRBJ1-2	CASSVEPGGGYGYTF